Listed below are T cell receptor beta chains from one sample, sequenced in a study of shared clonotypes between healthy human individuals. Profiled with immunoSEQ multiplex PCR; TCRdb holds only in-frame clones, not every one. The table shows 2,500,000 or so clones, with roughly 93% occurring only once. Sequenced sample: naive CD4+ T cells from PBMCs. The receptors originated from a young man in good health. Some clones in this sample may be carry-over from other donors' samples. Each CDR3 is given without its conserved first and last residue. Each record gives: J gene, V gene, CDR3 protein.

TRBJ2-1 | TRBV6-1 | ASSESGQGNEQF
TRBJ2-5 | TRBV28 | ASSLGQGRETQY
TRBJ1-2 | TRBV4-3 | ASSRGRTGDYGYT
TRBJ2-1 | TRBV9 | ASSVGQSPYNEQF
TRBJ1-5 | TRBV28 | ASTPGRYQPQH
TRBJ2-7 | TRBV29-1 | SAVGAPRYEQY
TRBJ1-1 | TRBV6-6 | ASRTGPNTEAF
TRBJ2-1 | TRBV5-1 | ASSFTRGNEQF
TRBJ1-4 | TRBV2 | ASNDILGGDFSTNEKLF
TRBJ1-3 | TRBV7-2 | ASSSTGGAGNTIY
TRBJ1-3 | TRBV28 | ASSPAGVTGNTIY
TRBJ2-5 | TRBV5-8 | ASSLGNTGAGETQY
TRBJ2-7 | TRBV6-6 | ASSYNTGAYEQY
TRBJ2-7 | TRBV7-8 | ASSSTSDEQY